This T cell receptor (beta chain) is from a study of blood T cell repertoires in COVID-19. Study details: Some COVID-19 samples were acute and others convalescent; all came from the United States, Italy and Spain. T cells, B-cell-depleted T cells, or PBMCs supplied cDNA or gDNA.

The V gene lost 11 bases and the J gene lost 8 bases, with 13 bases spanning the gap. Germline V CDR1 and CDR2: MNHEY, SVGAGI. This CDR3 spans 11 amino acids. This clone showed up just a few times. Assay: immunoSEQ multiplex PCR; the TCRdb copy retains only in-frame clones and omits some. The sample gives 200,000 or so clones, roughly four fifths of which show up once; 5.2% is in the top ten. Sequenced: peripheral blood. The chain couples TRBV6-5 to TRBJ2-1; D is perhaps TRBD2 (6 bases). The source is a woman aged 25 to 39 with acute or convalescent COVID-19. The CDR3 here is CASRRGHEQFF. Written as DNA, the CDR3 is TGTGCCTCTCGGAGGGGACATGAGCAGTTCTTC.